This T cell receptor beta chain comes out of a study of cytomegalovirus exposure and HLA in healthy donors. Study-wide context: Unique TCR beta sequences numbering some 120 million came from about 179 million T cells in an earlier analysis.

It was with 60 Vbeta and 13 Jbeta primers that the PCR ran. Libraries were prepared by immunoSEQ multiplex PCR; TCRdb keeps only in-frame clonotypes and omits some of them. The repertoire table contains 95,000 to 150,000 clones. The CDR3 extends over 16 amino acids. V dropped 3 bases and J dropped 0 bases, with 15 bases sitting between them. Germline loops: CDR1 SGHRS, CDR2 YFSETQ. The chain is built from TRBV5-1 and TRBJ1-2; perhaps TRBD1 as D (6 bases). This receptor was obtained from a man younger than 35 in good health and CMV-seronegative. Input material: PBMCs. The CDR3 spells CASSSATGTTNYGYTF. DNA for the CDR3: TGCGCCAGCAGCTCGGCTACAGGGACAACTAACTATGGCTACACCTTC.